This T cell receptor beta chain came from a study of molecular identifiers for immune sequencing clone quantification. Study-wide results and limits: Clones above 20 RNA copies contained over 99% of effector molecules and under 1% of naive molecules. Identical TCR molecules that share a barcode could lead to an underestimation of highly expanded clone sizes.

Naive CD8 T cells were FACS-sorted by CD8+CD4-CCR7+CD45RA+ markers. Germline CDR1 reads SGHVS; CDR2 reads FNYEAQ. The length of the CDR3 is 16 residues. As concerns this clonotype: Its matching antigen is unknown. A much larger clone is a single base away; this may be a read error.

In preparing bulk TCR libraries, previously described methods and listed TCR primers were used. MiXCR, applied by TCRdb to the PCR reads, yields one record per CDR3 protein. The table lists around 8,600 distinct CDR3 sequences, 13% to 15% of them singletons. The source is a human donor in good health. Some libraries in this study had Jurkat cell RNA spiked in. The sequenced sample was naive CD8+ T cells from blood, with Jurkat cell RNA spiked in. Stated subset: FACS-sorted CD8+CD4-CCR7+CD45RA+ naive T cells. The chain combines TRBV7-6 with TRBJ2-1; D could derive from TRBD1 or TRBD2 (6 bases each). In DNA form, the CDR3 reads TGTGCCGGCAGCTTAGCGCACGGGGGCGCCCCGAATGAGCAGTTCTTC. Protein product: CAGSLAHGGAPNEQFF. Looking up the rest from reference TRBV7-6 and TRBJ2-1 gives the full variable domain: GAGVSQSPRYKVTKRGQDVALRCDPISGHVSLYWYRQALGQGPEFLTYFNYEAQQDKSGLPNDRFSAERPEGSISTLTIQRTEQRDSAMYRCAGSLAHGGAPNEQFFGPGTRLTVL.